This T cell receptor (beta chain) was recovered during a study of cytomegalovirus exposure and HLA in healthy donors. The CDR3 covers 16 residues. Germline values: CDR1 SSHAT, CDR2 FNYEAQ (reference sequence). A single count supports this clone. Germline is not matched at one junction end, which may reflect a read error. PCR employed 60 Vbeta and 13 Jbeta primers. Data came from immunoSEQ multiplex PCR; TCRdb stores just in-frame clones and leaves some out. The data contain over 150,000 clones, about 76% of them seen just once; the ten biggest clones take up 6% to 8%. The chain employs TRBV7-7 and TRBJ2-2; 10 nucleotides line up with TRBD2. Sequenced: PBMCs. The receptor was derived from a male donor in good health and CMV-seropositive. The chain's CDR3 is CASSSSGGANTGELFF. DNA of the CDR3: TGTGCTAGCAGCTCGAGCGGGGGGGCGAACACCGGGGAGCTGTTTTTT.